This T cell receptor (beta chain) came from a study of cytomegalovirus exposure and HLA in healthy donors. Study overall: Within an early data release were roughly 90 million unique TCRs drawn from HLA-typed donors.

Comment on this clone: Its target is unknown.

Study-level findings and limits: A cluster of highly shared sequence variants was likely a sequencing artifact.

This CDR3 spans 17 amino acids. Deletions cut 2 bases from V and 5 bases from J, with 19 bases between. CDR1 is SGHDT, CDR2 YYEEEE, per germline. The primer mix had 60 Vbeta and 13 Jbeta primers. Produced via immunoSEQ multiplex PCR; TCRdb's table is partial and in-frame only. The data hold 110,000 or so clones, with about 81% observed a single time. The sequence was collected from a man in his forties in good health and CMV-seronegative. Sequenced material: PBMCs. This chain links TRBV5-6 with TRBJ1-4, with D possibly TRBD1 on 5 matching bases. CDR3 in DNA: TGTGCCAGCAGCTTTTCTTCCGTGGGGCGGGAGAATGAAAAACTGTTTTTT. Protein: CASSFSSVGRENEKLFF. Complete variable domain (other parts from reference TRBV5-6 and TRBJ1-4): DAGVTQSPTHLIKTRGQQVTLRCSPKSGHDTVSWYQQALGQGPQFIFQYYEEEERQRGNFPDRFSGHQFPNYSSELNVNALLLGDSALYLCASSFSSVGRENEKLFFGSGTQLSVL.